Included here is one T cell receptor beta chain sequence, with context. Antigen: not known. Germline values: CDR1 SEHNR, CDR2 FQNEAQ (reference sequence). Losses at the gene ends were 4 bases for V and 7 bases for J; bases not matched to a gene: 15. This CDR3 region has 16 residues. These data come from a study of OX40 agonist ivuxolimab in advanced cancers. For the study at large: Patients in the trial were receiving intravenous ivuxolimab every 2 weeks, at doses of 0.01 to 10 mg/kg.

Regarding the study as a whole: The expanded peripheral T cells' antigen specificity was not determined.

Here immunoSEQ multiplex PCR was the method, and the copy in TCRdb shows in-frame clones only, minus some. Seen here are tens of thousands of clones, about 86% observed once, and the top ten hold more than 25%. The genes are TRBV7-9 and TRBJ1-1; 7 nucleotides match TRBD1. This receptor was identified in an adult with an advanced solid tumor such as melanoma, head and neck, liver or kidney cancer. The sample in question was CD4+ or CD8+ T cells sorted from blood, obtained in a trial of the OX40 agonist ivuxolimab. CDR3 residues: CASSSRQGSPRSEAFF. The CDR3 DNA reads TGTGCCAGCAGCTCTCGACAGGGATCCCCACGTAGTGAAGCTTTCTTT.